This entry lists 9 T cell receptor beta chains sequenced from one sample in a study of T cells in women clearing cervical HPV infection. The protocol was immunoSEQ multiplex PCR, while the TCRdb copy is restricted to in-frame clones and leaves out a portion. The repertoire table contains approximately 37,000 clones. The specimen sequenced was blood buffy coat. The receptors derive from a woman between 18 and 70 years old with a cervical HPV16 infection that either progressed to CIN3+ or cleared (not recorded which).

Note on this clone: From the germline J gene comes the end of the CDR3, since the read stops 3 residues before it. The chain combines TRBV29-1 with TRBJ1-2, with 7 bases matching TRBD1. CDR1 and CDR2 from the germline V gene are SQVTM and ANQGSEA. CDR3 length: 13 amino acids. The CDR3 is CSAGEGAKGGYTF. CDR3 bases read: TGCAGCGCCGGCGAGGGGGCTAAAGGGGGC.

For this clone: The sequenced fragment ends 3 residues before the CDR3 boundary, so the rest is inferred from the germline J gene. This rearrangement joins TRBV19 to TRBJ1-5; 9 bases line up with TRBD1. The CDR3 is made up of 15 amino acids. Per the germline V gene, CDR1 is LNHDA and CDR2 is SQIVND (reference sequence). J lost 2 bases, V lost 10 bases, and 9 bases had no gene match. CDR3 DNA, as far as it was read: TGTGCCACGGACAGGGGATCGGTGGGCAATCAGCCC. Amino acid sequence: CATDRGSVGNQP. The complete CDR3 sequence is CATDRGSVGNQPQHF.

CDR3 sequence reads: CASRRQATNEKLFF. Partial CDR3 DNA: TGTGCCAGCAGGAGACAGGCAACTAATGAAAAA. V is TRBV2 and J is TRBJ1-4; D might be TRBD1 (6 bases). The read ends 3 residues before the CDR3 terminus; that terminus is restored from the germline J gene. With 6 bases removed from V and 0 bases from J, the gap between germline ends came to 8 bases. This CDR3 comprises 14 residues. Germline assignment: CDR1 SNHLY and CDR2 FYNNEI.

Comment on this clone: The read ends 3 residues shy of where the CDR3 ends; the end is completed using the germline J gene. V and J are TRBV7-2 and TRBJ2-1; 8 bases line up with TRBD2. CDR1 and CDR2 from the germline V gene are SGHTA and FQGNSA. CDR3 length equals 15 residues. With V trimmed by 6 bases and J by 0 bases, 4 bases remained unmatched. The covered CDR3 bases are TGTGCCAGCAGTAAGAGCGGGAGCTCCTACAATGAG. It specifies CASSKSGSSYNE. The CDR3 in full is CASSKSGSSYNEQFF.

In the case of this clone: Read sequence stops 3 residues before the CDR3 end, and the germline J gene provides the missing end. The chain employs TRBV7-2 and TRBJ1-2; D call uncertain. Germline loops: CDR1 SGHTA, CDR2 FQGNSA. The CDR3 runs to 14 residues. The CDR3 bases that were read are TGTGCCAGCAGCTTAAATACAGCCTTACGAGGC. It codes for CASSLNTALRG. The whole CDR3 protein reads CASSLNTALRGYTF.

Details on this clone: With the read ending 3 residues before the CDR3 end, the germline J gene is used to fill in that end. The chain joins TRBV11-3 to TRBJ2-1; 10 bases fit TRBD1. V was clipped by 4 bases and J by 2 bases; unmatched bases: 2. The CDR3 contains 15 residues. CDR1 and CDR2 from the germline V gene are SGHNT and YENEEA. The CDR3 here is CASSSTGGTYNEQFF. The CDR3 DNA, read in part, is TGTGCCAGCAGCTCGACAGGGGGCACCTACAATGAG.

Concerning this clone: The CDR3 end is not reached by the read, which stops 3 residues before it; the germline J gene fills it in. V and J are TRBV5-6 and TRBJ2-1, with D hard to call. V was clipped by 1 base and J by 9 bases, with 11 bases between them. Germline-derived CDR1 and CDR2 are SGHDT and YYEEEE. This CDR3 contains 13 residues. This CDR3 reads CASSLRLVGEQFF. CDR3 DNA, as far as it was read: TGTGCCAGCAGCTTGAGGCTAGTGGGTGAG.

On this clone: Read coverage stops 3 residues before the CDR3 terminus; the germline J gene supplies the remainder. This rearrangement joins TRBV19 to TRBJ2-2; TRBD1 matches at 8 bases. With V trimmed by 0 bases and J by 1 base, 4 bases remained unmatched. CDR3 length equals 17 residues. Germline CDR1 reads LNHDA; CDR2 reads SQIVND (reference sequence). CDR3 loop: CASSIDLGTGNTGELFF. The covered CDR3 bases are TGTGCCAGTAGTATAGATCTTGGGACAGGGAACACCGGGGAG.

Worth noting for this clone: The CDR3 end falls 3 residues outside the read, so it is completed with the germline J gene. The chain combines TRBV20-1 with TRBJ1-2; D gene unclear. V was pared by 3 bases and J by 3 bases, with 11 bases between. In germline, CDR1 is DFQATT, CDR2 SNEGSKA (reference sequence). The CDR3 loop spans 13 amino acids. CDR3 DNA, as far as it was read: TGCAGTGCTAGGAGTATCGGTGACTATGGC. This gives the protein CSARSIGDYG. The full-length CDR3 reads as CSARSIGDYGYTF.